This record concerns one T cell receptor (beta chain) sequence. Antigen unknown. Drawing of blood for sampling happened at baseline, at cycle 4 day 1, and at cycle 7 day 1. The germline CDR1 and CDR2 sequences are MNHEY and SVGAGI. The CDR3 runs to 14 residues. Trimming left V 7 bases short and J 0 bases short, with 10 bases between. Sequencing used immunoSEQ multiplex PCR; TCRdb keeps in-frame clones, though not all of them. Of roughly 70,000 clones in the sample, 82% were seen once. The sample originates from a study of OX40 agonist ivuxolimab in advanced cancers. Overall study: Patients were dosed with the agonistic anti-OX40 (CD134) antibody ivuxolimab. Age averaged around 54 years (range roughly 23 to 80), and about 86% were male.

Notes on the study in general: Normalized T-cell clonal expansion was also low in some nonresponders.

The sequence was collected from an adult with an advanced solid tumor such as melanoma, head and neck, liver or kidney cancer. The chain combines TRBV6-5 with TRBJ1-3; D unresolved. The specimen comprised CD4+ or CD8+ T cells sorted from blood, sampled in a trial of the OX40 agonist ivuxolimab. CDR3 DNA sequence: TGTGCCAGCAAGAGGAAGCTCTCTGGAAACACCATATATTTT. Its protein product is CASKRKLSGNTIYF.